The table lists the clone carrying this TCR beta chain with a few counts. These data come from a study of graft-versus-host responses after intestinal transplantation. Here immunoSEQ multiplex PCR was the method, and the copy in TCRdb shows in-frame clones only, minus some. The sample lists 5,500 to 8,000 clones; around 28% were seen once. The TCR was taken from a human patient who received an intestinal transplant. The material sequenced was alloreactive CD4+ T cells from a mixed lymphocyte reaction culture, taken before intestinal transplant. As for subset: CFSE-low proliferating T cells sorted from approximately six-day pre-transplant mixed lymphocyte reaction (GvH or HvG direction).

The DNA of the CDR3 is TGTGCCAGCAGCCTATTAGAGACGTCCAGCTACGAGCAGTACTTC. Amino acids: CASSLLETSSYEQYF. This chain joins TRBV5-5 and TRBJ2-7; D remains unclear. Germline-derived CDR1 and CDR2 are SGHKS and YYEKEE (reference sequence). The CDR3 length is 15 residues. The V end lost 4 bases, the J end lost 3 bases, and 17 bases lay between the germline ends.